This T cell receptor beta chain emerged from a study of glioma-infiltrating T cells. This clonotype was seen a handful of times. The iRepertoire nested amplicon-rescue multiplex PCR amplified TCR alpha and beta CDR3s from RNA. TCRdb reanalysed the multiplex PCR reads using MiXCR and keeps one entry per CDR3 protein. The sample carries some 17,000 distinct CDR3 sequences, roughly 60% recorded once. V lost 5 bases and J lost 8; bases outside the gene matches: 12. CDR1 is MNHEY and CDR2 is SMNVEV in the germline V gene (reference sequence). This CDR3 comprises 15 residues. This clonotype was sampled from a human donor with low-grade glioma or glioblastoma, undergoing nonglioma brain surgery, or in good health (not recorded which). The rearrangement uses TRBV27 and TRBJ1-2; TRBD1 agrees at 9 bases. The sample consisted of glioma tissue, nonneoplastic brain tissue, or PBMCs (not recorded which). Here the CDR3 reads CASSVQGARGGGYTF. The CDR3 DNA is TGTGCCAGCAGTGTACAGGGGGCACGAGGAGGCGGCTACACCTTC.